The 2 T cell receptor beta chains presented below share a single source sample, sequenced in a study of cytomegalovirus exposure and HLA in healthy donors. Both 60 Vbeta primers and 13 Jbeta primers went into the PCR. Sequenced by immunoSEQ multiplex PCR; TCRdb stores in-frame clones only, minus some. The table lists about 100,000 clones, 75% to 90% of them singletons. Material: PBMCs. These receptors were obtained from a man aged 35 to 55 in good health and CMV-seronegative.

The chain couples TRBV5-4 to TRBJ2-7; 7 bases fit TRBD1. Trimming cost V 4 bases and J 1 base; bases outside gene matches: 5. The germline gives CDR1 SGHNT, CDR2 YYREEE (reference sequence). The CDR3 sequence is 14 residues long. CDR3 nucleotides: TGTGCCAGCAGCCTCGGGACAGCGTCCTACGAGCAGTACTTC. Protein product: CASSLGTASYEQYF.

CDR3 sequence: CATSTGRDTQYF. CDR3 coding DNA: TGTGCCACCTCAACGGGTAGAGATACGCAGTATTTT. The genes are TRBV6-6 and TRBJ2-3; D is uncertain. Germline-derived CDR1 and CDR2 are MNHNY and SVGAGI (reference sequence). Trimming removed 10 bases from V and 5 bases from J, with 13 bases in between. The CDR3 is 12 amino acids.